Listed below are T cell receptor beta chains from one sample, sequenced in a study of blood T cell repertoires in COVID-19. The method was immunoSEQ multiplex PCR; TCRdb's version includes in-frame clones alone and lacks a portion of them. The data hold hundreds of thousands of clones, with around 90% observed a single time. Sequencing was carried out using peripheral blood. The receptors here all came from a human donor in a cohort sampled during active COVID-19. Each CDR3 is given with its conserved first and last residue. D genes are given only for firm matches. Where a row states a size, it is once, few, many or the class of an expanded clone; other rows omit it.

abundance	v_gene	j_gene	d_gene	CDR3aa	CDR3nt
.	TRBV6-2/TRBV6-3	TRBJ2-1	TRBD2	CASSFGTIYNEQFF	TGTGCCAGCAGTTTCGGGACTATCTACAATGAGCAGTTCTTC
.	TRBV6-2/TRBV6-3	TRBJ1-1	.	CASSYSTGSEAFF	TGTGCCAGCAGTTACTCTACAGGGTCTGAAGCTTTCTTT
.	TRBV10-3	TRBJ1-1	TRBD1	CAISESRDRGYTEAFF	TGTGCCATCAGTGAGTCTCGGGACAGGGGATATACTGAAGCTTTCTTT
.	TRBV24-1	TRBJ1-2	TRBD1	CATSSGQGGYGYTF	TGTGCCACCAGTTCCGGACAGGGTGGCTATGGCTACACCTTC
.	TRBV9	TRBJ2-1	TRBD2	CASSSYGAGGLPRFF	TGTGCCAGCAGCTCCTACGGGGCGGGAGGTCTCCCCCGGTTCTTC
few	TRBV19	TRBJ1-1	.	CASSPRNTEAFF	TGTGCCAGTAGCCCGCGGAACACTGAAGCTTTCTTT
.	TRBV4-1	TRBJ1-6	TRBD1	CASSHRPTGVANSPLHF	TGCGCCAGCAGCCACCGCCCGACAGGGGTGGCTAATTCACCCCTCCACTTT
.	TRBV5-8	TRBJ1-6	.	CAARTTRGNSPLHF	TGTGCCGCGAGGACGACACGGGGTAATTCACCCCTCCACTTT
once	TRBV27	TRBJ2-2	.	CASSFHQGGAGELFF	TGTGCCAGCAGTTTTCACCAGGGTGGGGCCGGGGAGCTGTTTTTT
.	TRBV19	TRBJ1-2	.	CASSFRTDNYGYTF	TGTGCCAGTAGTTTTCGGACAGATAACTATGGCTACACCTTC
once	TRBV28	TRBJ2-7	TRBD1	CASYLNRDRVIGEQYF	TGTGCCAGCTACCTGAATCGGGACAGGGTAATCGGCGAGCAGTACTTC
.	TRBV5-1	TRBJ2-3	.	CASSLGAGADTQYF	TGCGCCAGCAGCTTGGGGGCAGGGGCAGATACGCAGTATTTT
.	TRBV11-3	TRBJ1-2	.	CASSLEKGVGVANYGYTF	TGTGCCAGCAGCTTAGAGAAGGGGGTGGGAGTAGCTAACTATGGCTACACCTTC
.	TRBV19	TRBJ2-7	.	CASSQGGKGYEQYF	TGTGCCAGTAGTCAGGGGGGTAAGGGATACGAGCAGTACTTC
few	TRBV5-1	TRBJ1-5	TRBD1	CASSPGQGNQPQHF	TGCGCCAGCAGCCCAGGACAGGGCAATCAGCCCCAGCATTTT
.	TRBV11-3	TRBJ2-1	.	CASSPVAGNEQFF	TGTGCCAGCAGCCCGGTTGCCGGTAATGAGCAGTTCTTC
.	TRBV3-1/TRBV3-2	TRBJ2-3	.	CASSQGPDTQYF	TGTGCCAGCAGCCAAGGTCCGGATACGCAGTATTTT
.	TRBV5-1	TRBJ2-7	TRBD2	CASSIAGGPYEQYF	TGCGCCAGCAGCATCGCGGGGGGGCCTTACGAGCAGTACTTC
.	TRBV7-2	TRBJ2-7	.	CASSLPRGLNNEQYF	TGTGCCAGCAGCTTACCAAGGGGATTAAACAACGAGCAGTACTTC
.	TRBV6-5	TRBJ2-1	TRBD2	CASSYGGGRVDNEQFF	TGTGCCAGCAGTTACGGCGGGGGTAGAGTGGACAATGAGCAGTTCTTC
.	TRBV19	TRBJ2-7	TRBD1	CASSGTGNEQYF	TGTGCCAGCTCCGGGACAGGGAACGAGCAGTACTTC
.	TRBV6-5	TRBJ1-2	.	CASRPPGGGYGYTF	TGTGCCAGCAGGCCCCCCGGGGGGGGGTATGGCTACACCTTC
.	TRBV10-3	TRBJ1-1	.	CAITGQGGTEAFF	TGTGCCATCACGGGCCAGGGCGGCACTGAAGCTTTCTTT
.	TRBV3-1/TRBV3-2	TRBJ1-2	TRBD1	CASSRDRNYGYTF	TGTGCCAGCAGCCGGGACAGGAACTATGGCTACACCTTC
once	TRBV6-5	TRBJ1-5	.	CASSFQESSNQPQHF	TGTGCCAGCAGTTTCCAGGAATCTAGCAATCAGCCCCAGCATTTT
.	TRBV7-9	TRBJ2-2	.	CASSSRLEGTGELFF	TGTGCCAGCAGCTCCAGACTAGAGGGCACCGGGGAGCTGTTTTTT
.	TRBV3-1/TRBV3-2	TRBJ2-7	.	CASSQALEGRNEQYF	TGTGCCAGCAGCCAAGCCTTGGAGGGGCGGAACGAGCAGTACTTC
.	TRBV6-5	TRBJ1-5	TRBD1	CASRQTGGDQPQHF	TGTGCCAGCAGACAAACAGGGGGCGATCAGCCCCAGCATTTT
.	TRBV6-1	TRBJ2-6	.	CASSEVPYSSGANVLTF	TGTGCCAGCAGTGAAGTCCCCTACAGCTCTGGGGCCAACGTCCTGACTTTC
.	TRBV5-1	TRBJ2-7	TRBD2	CASRSQAGGSSYEQYF	TGCGCCAGCAGGTCTCAAGCGGGGGGAAGCTCCTACGAGCAGTACTTC
.	TRBV5-1	TRBJ2-5	TRBD2	CASSLGTSGNQETQYF	TGCGCCAGCAGCTTGGGAACTAGCGGGAACCAAGAGACCCAGTACTTC
.	TRBV9	TRBJ1-2	.	CASSAPPRLRRGYTF	TGTGCCAGCAGCGCTCCTCCTAGACTTAGACGGGGCTACACCTTC
.	TRBV7-9	TRBJ1-2	.	CASSLGGFPYVNYGYTF	TGTGCCAGCAGCTTAGGAGGGTTCCCTTATGTTAACTATGGCTACACCTTC
.	TRBV19	TRBJ2-7	.	CASSGQGWSYEQYF	TGTGCCAGTAGTGGTCAGGGGTGGTCCTACGAGCAGTACTTC
.	TRBV18	TRBJ2-7	TRBD2	CASSQTASSGSYEQYF	TGTGCCAGCTCACAGACGGCGTCTAGCGGATCCTACGAGCAGTACTTC
.	TRBV7-9	TRBJ2-7	.	CASSLSGGEQYF	TGTGCCAGCAGCTTATCCGGAGGGGAGCAGTACTTC
.	TRBV27	TRBJ2-7	.	CASSLARVIDEQYF	TGTGCCAGCAGTTTAGCCAGGGTGATCGACGAGCAGTACTTC
.	TRBV4-1	TRBJ2-7	.	CASSPHEFIEQYF	TGCGCCAGCAGCCCTCACGAGTTCATCGAGCAGTACTTC
.	TRBV9	TRBJ2-1	TRBD2	CASSPLKRGRSYNEQFF	TGTGCCAGCAGCCCTCTTAAGCGCGGGAGGTCCTACAATGAGCAGTTCTTC
.	TRBV28	TRBJ2-3	.	CASSLPAHTQYF	TGTGCCAGCAGTCTACCCGCCCATACGCAGTATTTT